This T cell receptor (beta chain) originates from a study of T cell repertoires in cytomegalovirus infection. Study details: Well-studied HLA-B-restricted CMV epitopes were used in the study alongside recently identified HLA-C-restricted ones. Evidence of both CMV infection and a matching HLA type came from public TCR beta signatures.

This clonotype was seen only a few times. Antigen specificity is unknown. TCRdb ran MiXCR on the reads and lists one entry per CDR3 protein. Of approximately 990,000 distinct CDR3 sequences detected, less than 35% appear once; the ten largest clones hold around 15%. Study-wide points: Dominating the ex vivo response were TCR beta clonotypes that were CMV-specific and HLA-C-restricted. The cumulative frequency of public TCR beta families distinguished individuals who carried CMV together with the relevant HLA.

The source was cultured CD8+ T cells from PBMCs, collected from culture after CMV antigen stimulation. The sequence came from a human donor in good health (CMV status not recorded). Some clones in this sample may be carry-over from other donors' samples.

CDR3 bases: TGTGCCAGCAGTTCAGGACAGTTCACTGAAGCTTTCTTT. Protein: CASSSGQFTEAFF. The chain is built from TRBV12-3 or TRBV12-4 and TRBJ1-1; perhaps TRBD1 as D (6 bases). Trimming removed 4 bases from V and 4 bases from J, with 10 bases in between. The CDR3 contains 13 residues.